The table lists the clone carrying this T cell receptor (beta chain) with many counts. What it binds is not known. This entry belongs to a study of tumor and adjacent non-tumor tissue in lung cancer. RNA was extracted from bulk tissue without any cell sorting. This CDR3 spans 17 amino acids. V was pared by 4 bases and J by 7 bases, with 12 bases of the junction left unmatched. Looked up from germline, CDR1 is MGHRA and CDR2 is YSYEKL. Findings and caveats of the study: Tumor tissue had significantly higher TCR diversity than normal lung.

TCRbeta libraries were built with three rounds of nested PCR, modified from ARM-PCR. MiXCR was run by TCRdb on the multiplex PCR reads, yielding one entry per CDR3 protein. The sample shows about 68,000 distinct CDR3 sequences, about 60% of them seen only once. The sequence was collected from a man aged 50-60 years with non-small cell lung cancer. Material for sequencing was lung tumor tissue. This chain joins TRBV4-1 and TRBJ2-1, with 11 bases fitting TRBD2. This chain's CDR3 is CASSPSRVAGGQNEQFF. DNA for the CDR3: TGCGCCAGCAGCCCAAGCCGGGTAGCGGGGGGGCAAAATGAGCAGTTCTTC.